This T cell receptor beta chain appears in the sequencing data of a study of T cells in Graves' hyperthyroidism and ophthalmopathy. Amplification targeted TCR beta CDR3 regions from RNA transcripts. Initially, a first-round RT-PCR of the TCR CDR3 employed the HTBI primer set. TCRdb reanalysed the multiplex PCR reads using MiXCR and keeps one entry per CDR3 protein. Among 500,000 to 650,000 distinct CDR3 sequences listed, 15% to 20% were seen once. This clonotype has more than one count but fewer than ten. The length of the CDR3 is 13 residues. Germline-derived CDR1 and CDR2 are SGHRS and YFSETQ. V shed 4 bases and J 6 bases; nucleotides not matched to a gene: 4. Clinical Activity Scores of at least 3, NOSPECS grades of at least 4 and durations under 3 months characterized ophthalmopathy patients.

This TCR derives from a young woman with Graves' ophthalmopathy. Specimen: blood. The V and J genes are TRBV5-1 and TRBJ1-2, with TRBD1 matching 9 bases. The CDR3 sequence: CASSPGTGNGYTF. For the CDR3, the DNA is TGCGCCAGCAGCCCCGGGACAGGGAATGGCTACACCTTC.